The rows below give T cell receptor beta chains drawn from one sample of a study of blood T cells in healthy people across ages. TCRdb reprocessed the 5' RACE reads via MiXCR and lists one record per CDR3 protein. The profile shows about 800,000 distinct CDR3 sequences, 25% of them singletons. This same sample was also taken into another study, of T cells of mothers and their children.

Input material: blood. These receptors were obtained from a boy aged 10-17 years in good health. Each CDR3 is given with its conserved first and last residue. A D gene is named only where the DNA matches it firmly. Part of the rows lack a size; the others show once, few, many or a class for expanded clones.

>TRBV7-9|few|NA|TRBJ2-1
CASSFEGGGDEQFF
TGTGCCAGCAGCTTTGAGGGAGGAGGAGATGAGCAGTTCTTC
>TRBV4-3|NA|NA|TRBJ1-4
CASSQDRSTNEKLFF
TGCGCCAGCAGCCAAGACAGGTCAACTAATGAAAAACTGTTTTTT
>TRBV25-1|NA|TRBD1|TRBJ2-7
CASSTGGMGNEQYF
TGTGCCAGCAGCACAGGGGGCATGGGGAACGAGCAGTACTTC
>TRBV29-1|few|NA|TRBJ2-7
CSVSSWGSSYEQYF
TGCAGCGTTTCCTCGTGGGGGTCTTCCTACGAGCAGTACTTC
>TRBV12-3/TRBV12-4|NA|NA|TRBJ1-6
CASSFYGGPLHF
TGTGCCAGCAGTTTTTATGGAGGGCCCCTCCACTTT
>TRBV6-5|NA|NA|TRBJ2-7
CASKPRPRSSDEQYF
TGTGCCAGCAAACCTCGGCCCCGGTCATCTGACGAGCAGTACTTC
>TRBV7-9|few|NA|TRBJ1-1
CASSPQSRNTEAFF
TGTGCCAGCAGCCCCCAGTCCCGGAACACTGAAGCTTTCTTT
>TRBV29-1|many|NA|TRBJ1-4
CSGGGQEKLFF
TGCAGCGGGGGGGGTCAAGAAAAACTGTTTTTT
>TRBV7-2|many|NA|TRBJ2-4
CASSLAYAGRNIQYF
TGTGCCAGCAGCTTAGCATATGCAGGCAGGAACATTCAGTACTTC
>TRBV18|few|NA|TRBJ2-1
CASSPPFGEQFF
TGTGCCAGCTCACCACCTTTTGGTGAGCAGTTCTTC
>TRBV15|few|TRBD1|TRBJ2-5
CATSRGRTGGETQYF
TGTGCCACCAGCAGAGGTCGGACAGGGGGAGAGACCCAGTACTTC
>TRBV3-1|few|NA|TRBJ1-5
CASAGGHTNQPQHF
TGTGCCAGCGCTGGAGGACATACCAATCAGCCCCAGCATTTT
>TRBV7-2|few|NA|TRBJ2-4
CASSEDSRLALAKNIQYF
TGTGCCAGCAGCGAGGATTCGCGGCTCGCACTAGCCAAAAACATTCAGTACTTC
>TRBV7-3|few|TRBD1|TRBJ2-6
CASSPLGQHYSGANVLTF
TGTGCCAGCAGCCCTCTGGGACAGCATTACTCTGGGGCCAACGTCCTGACTTTC
>TRBV29-1|NA|TRBD1|TRBJ2-5
CSVYRGLLETQYF
TGCAGCGTTTACAGGGGCCTCCTGGAGACCCAGTACTTC
>TRBV6-6|few|NA|TRBJ2-5
CASSYGGQETQYF
TGTGCCAGCAGTTACGGAGGGCAAGAGACCCAGTACTTC
>TRBV5-1|NA|TRBD1|TRBJ1-6
CASSLEGALSPLHF
TGCGCCAGCAGCTTGGAGGGGGCGCTTTCACCCCTCCACTTT
>TRBV6-1|NA|TRBD1|TRBJ2-1
CASNYRGISYNEQFF
TGTGCCAGCAACTACAGGGGTATCTCCTACAATGAGCAGTTCTTC
>TRBV20-1|few|NA|TRBJ2-7
CSASRRQSFSYEQYF
TGCAGTGCTAGCCGCCGCCAAAGCTTCTCCTACGAGCAGTACTTC
>TRBV29-1|NA|NA|TRBJ2-5
CSGESRAETQYF
TGCAGCGGTGAATCTAGGGCAGAGACCCAGTACTTC
>TRBV4-3|few|NA|TRBJ2-7
CASSQDRDFTYEQYF
TGCGCCAGCAGCCAAGATCGGGACTTTACCTACGAGCAGTACTTC
>TRBV28|few|TRBD2|TRBJ2-7
CASSFRLAGEYEQYF
TGTGCCAGCAGTTTCCGACTAGCGGGGGAGTACGAGCAGTACTTC
>TRBV7-9|once|NA|TRBJ2-1
CVSSLSSGYNEQFF
TGTGTCAGCAGCTTAAGTTCGGGATACAATGAGCAGTTCTTC
>TRBV6-1|NA|NA|TRBJ2-1
CASINRWGNEQFF
TGTGCCAGCATTAACAGGTGGGGGAATGAGCAGTTCTTC
>TRBV29-1|NA|NA|TRBJ1-2
CSVGSGGDYGYTF
TGCAGCGTTGGGAGTGGGGGTGACTATGGCTACACCTTC
>TRBV4-1|few|NA|TRBJ1-4
CASSQDPQGEKLFF
TGCGCCAGCAGCCAAGATCCCCAGGGTGAAAAACTGTTTTTT
>TRBV4-3|NA|NA|TRBJ1-2
CASSQEKNAINYGYTF
TGCGCCAGCAGCCAAGAAAAGAACGCAATTAACTATGGCTACACCTTC
>TRBV4-2|NA|NA|TRBJ2-7
CASSQELTKITTGEQYF
TGTGCCAGCAGCCAAGAACTGACAAAAATAACAACGGGGGAGCAGTACTTC
>TRBV21-1|few|NA|TRBJ1-1
CASSNPRLGMNTEAFF
TGTGCCAGCAGCAACCCAAGGCTGGGGATGAACACTGAAGCTTTCTTT
>TRBV5-1|few|NA|TRBJ2-3
CASSRRGPPDTQYF
TGCGCCAGCAGCCGGCGGGGGCCCCCAGATACGCAGTATTTT
>TRBV7-9|NA|NA|TRBJ2-5
CASSPRAGVTETQYF
TGTGCCAGCAGCCCACGGGCCGGAGTTACGGAGACCCAGTACTTC
>TRBV4-3|few|NA|TRBJ2-3
CASSQGGTSTDTQYF
TGCGCCAGCAGCCAAGGAGGGACTAGCACAGATACGCAGTATTTT
>TRBV28|few|TRBD2|TRBJ2-1
CASSPGTSGVSYNEQFF
TGTGCCAGCAGTCCCGGGACTAGCGGGGTATCCTACAATGAGCAGTTCTTC
>TRBV20-1|few|NA|TRBJ1-4
CSAAGDTNEKLFF
TGCAGTGCTGCAGGGGACACTAATGAAAAACTGTTTTTT
>TRBV3-1|once|NA|TRBJ1-5
CASSQDGAGGNQPQHF
TGTGCCAGCAGCCAAGATGGGGCAGGGGGCAATCAGCCCCAGCATTTT
>TRBV20-1|few|NA|TRBJ1-2
CSAKPRQASGYTF
TGCAGTGCTAAACCCCGACAGGCCTCGGGCTACACCTTC
>TRBV6-1|NA|NA|TRBJ2-3
CASSEAGLDADTQYF
TGTGCCAGCAGTGAAGCCGGCCTAGATGCAGATACGCAGTATTTT
>TRBV27|NA|NA|TRBJ1-4
CASSLSNGEGEKLFF
TGTGCCAGCAGTTTATCGAACGGGGAGGGTGAAAAACTGTTTTTT
>TRBV20-1|NA|NA|TRBJ2-7
CSARANDRTYEQYF
TGCAGTGCTAGAGCCAACGACAGAACCTACGAGCAGTACTTC
>TRBV29-1|few|NA|TRBJ1-2
CSVPKNTF
TGCAGCGTTCCCAAGAACACCTTC
>TRBV15|NA|TRBD1|TRBJ2-7
CATSTGQGLYEQYF
TGTGCCACCAGCACCGGACAGGGGCTGTACGAGCAGTACTTC
>TRBV7-3|NA|TRBD1|TRBJ2-1
CASSPTDRGPANEQSF
TGTGCCAGCAGCCCGACTGACAGGGGGCCAGCGAATGAGCAGTCCTTC